This passage covers 8 T cell receptor beta chains from one sample sequenced in a study of blood T cell repertoires in COVID-19. Only in-frame clones appear in the TCRdb table, and some are missing; sequencing was by immunoSEQ multiplex PCR. The sample yields about 200,000 clones, over 85% seen once. Source material: PBMCs or T cells enriched from blood (not recorded which). The receptors shown here come from a woman aged 25 to 39 with acute COVID-19.

This clone has just a few counts. The gene calls are TRBV2 and TRBJ2-7; 8 bases are shared with TRBD1. CDR1 is SNHLY, CDR2 FYNNEI, per germline. The V and J ends lost 3 bases and 5 bases, in that order; junction bases with no gene match: 3. The CDR3 runs to 13 residues. The CDR3 DNA sequence: TGTGCCAGCAGTGACCAGGGGGCGGACGAGCAGTACTTC. It specifies CASSDQGADEQYF.

This clone was observed a single time. The chain is built from TRBV6-2 or TRBV6-3 and TRBJ2-7, with 9 bases fitting TRBD2. Germline-derived CDR1 and CDR2 are MNHEY and SVGEGT. V lost 3 bases to trimming and J lost 5 bases; unmatched junction nucleotides: 8. CDR3 length: 15 residues. CDR3 in amino acids: CASSYFSGGTHEQYF. CDR3 in DNA: TGTGCCAGCAGTTATTTCAGCGGGGGGACACACGAGCAGTACTTC.

With respect to this clone: Other nucleotide sequences in the sample specify the same CDR3. The V gene is TRBV5-1, the J gene TRBJ1-3; D is ambiguous. V was shortened by 0 bases and J by 4 bases, with 8 bases between the two germline ends. The length of the CDR3 is 14 residues. Germline loops: CDR1 SGHRS, CDR2 YFSETQ. CDR3 protein: CASSLGTGGNTIYF. The CDR3 coding sequence is TGCGCCAGCAGCTTGGGGACTGGAGGAAACACCATATATTTT.

The chain is built from TRBV4-3 and TRBJ1-2; a possible D gene is TRBD1 (6 bases). Germline V gene data show CDR1 as LGHNA and CDR2 as YSLEER. This CDR3 is 14 amino acids long. V was clipped by 0 bases and J by 4 bases, with 9 bases between them. This CDR3 is CASSQDRGAYGYTF. CDR3 in DNA: TGCGCCAGCAGCCAAGATCGGGGGGCCTATGGCTACACCTTC.

The gene calls are TRBV5-1 and TRBJ1-3; D unclear. Germline values: CDR1 SGHRS, CDR2 YFSETQ. The CDR3 has 15 amino acids. V was shortened by 7 bases and J by 1 base, with 15 bases between the two germline ends. In nucleotides, the CDR3 is TGCGCCAGCGCCCAGGTCGGGGATTCTGGAAACACCATATATTTT. Translation: CASAQVGDSGNTIYF.

The chain links TRBV4-3 to TRBJ2-3, with a tentative D call TRBD1 (6 bases). The CDR3 is made up of 17 amino acids. The germline V and J ends were trimmed by 0 bases and 2 bases, with 15 bases remaining between them. Germline CDR1 and CDR2: LGHNA and YSLEER. CDR3: CASSQELWGRATDTQYF. The CDR3, as DNA: TGCGCCAGCAGCCAAGAGCTTTGGGGGCGGGCCACAGATACGCAGTATTTT.

Here the CDR3 DNA reads TGTGCCTGGAGTCAAGGGGGCTTCGACAATCAGCCCCAGCATTTT. Amino acids: CAWSQGGFDNQPQHF. This chain connects TRBV30 to TRBJ1-5; 7 bases match TRBD1. Germline V gene data show CDR1 as GTSNPN and CDR2 as SVGIG (reference sequence). The CDR3 runs to 15 residues. V dropped 2 bases and J dropped 3; count of bases not matched to a gene: 7.

Only a few counts were recorded for this clone. The V call is TRBV5-5, the J call TRBJ1-3; no clear D. There are 15 residues in the CDR3. V was pared by 2 bases and J by 0 bases, with 9 bases between. Germline assignment: CDR1 SGHKS and CDR2 YYEKEE (reference sequence). In DNA, the CDR3 is TGTGCCAGCAGCTTCTCCGACACCTCTGGAAACACCATATATTTT. Amino acid sequence: CASSFSDTSGNTIYF.